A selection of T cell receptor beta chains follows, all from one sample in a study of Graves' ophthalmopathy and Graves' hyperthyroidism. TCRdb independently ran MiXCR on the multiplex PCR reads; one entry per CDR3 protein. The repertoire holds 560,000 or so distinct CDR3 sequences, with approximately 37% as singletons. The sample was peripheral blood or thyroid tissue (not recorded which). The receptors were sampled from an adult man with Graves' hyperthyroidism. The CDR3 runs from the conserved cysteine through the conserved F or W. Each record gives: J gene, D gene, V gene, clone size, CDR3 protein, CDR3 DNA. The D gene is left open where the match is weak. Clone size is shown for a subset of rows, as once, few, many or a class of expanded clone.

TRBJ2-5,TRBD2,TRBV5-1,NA,CASSLGTSGAPIRETQYF,TGCGCCAGCAGCTTAGGGACTAGCGGAGCCCCTATCCGGGAGACCCAGTACTTC
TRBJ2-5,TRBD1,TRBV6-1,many,CATNLRDRRETQYF,TGTGCCACAAATCTACGGGACAGAAGAGAGACCCAGTACTTC
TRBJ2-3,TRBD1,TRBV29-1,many,CSVAEGAVDTQYF,TGCAGCGTTGCCGAGGGGGCCGTAGATACGCAGTATTTT
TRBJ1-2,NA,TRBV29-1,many,CSVERGPNYGYTF,TGCAGCGTTGAACGGGGTCCCAACTATGGCTACACCTTC
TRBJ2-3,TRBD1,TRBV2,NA,CASSAGQGADTQYF,TGTGCCAGCAGTGCGGGACAGGGAGCAGATACGCAGTATTTT
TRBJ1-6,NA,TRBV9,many,CASSVGGSYNSPLHF,TGTGCCAGCAGCGTAGGGGGCTCCTATAATTCACCCCTCCACTTT
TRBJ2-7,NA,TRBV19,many,CASSESGTVDEQYF,TGTGCCAGTAGTGAAAGCGGGACAGTCGACGAGCAGTACTTC
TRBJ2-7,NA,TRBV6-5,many,CASRPLLPGDEQYF,TGTGCCAGCAGACCCCTATTGCCGGGGGACGAGCAGTACTTC
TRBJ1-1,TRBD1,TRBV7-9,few,CAGKQGSNTEAFF,TGTGCCGGAAAACAGGGGTCGAACACTGAAGCTTTCTTT
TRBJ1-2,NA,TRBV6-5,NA,CASSECATGGTDGYTF,TGTGCCAGCAGTGAATGTGCGACAGGAGGTACGGATGGCTACACCTTC
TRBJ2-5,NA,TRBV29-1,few,CSFSRGGETQYF,TGCAGCTTCAGCCGCGGCGGGGAGACCCAGTACTTC
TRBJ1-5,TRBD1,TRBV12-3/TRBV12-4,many,CASSLGRGQEGNQPQHF,TGTGCCAGCAGTTTAGGCCGGGGACAGGAAGGGAATCAGCCCCAGCATTTT
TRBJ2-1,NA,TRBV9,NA,CASSVNGYNEQFF,TGTGCCAGCAGCGTAAATGGGTACAATGAGCAGTTCTTC
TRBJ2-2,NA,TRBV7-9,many,CASSPIGTARTGELFF,TGTGCCAGCAGCCCGATAGGCACAGCTCGCACCGGGGAGCTGTTTTTT
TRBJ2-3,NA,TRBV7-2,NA,CASSLSPSSDTQYF,TGTGCCAGCAGCTTAAGTCCTAGCTCAGATACGCAGTATTTT
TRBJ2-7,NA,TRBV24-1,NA,CATSPSGRGDYEQYF,TGTGCCACCTCCCCATCTGGCAGGGGGGACTACGAGCAGTACTTC
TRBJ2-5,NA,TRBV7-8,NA,CASSLISNQETQYF,TGTGCCAGCAGCTTAATCAGTAACCAAGAGACCCAGTACTTC
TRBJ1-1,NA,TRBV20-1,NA,CSARSQAGTEAFF,TGCAGTGCTAGGTCTCAAGCGGGCACTGAAGCTTTCTTT
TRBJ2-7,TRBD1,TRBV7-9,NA,CASSLAGQGSRYEQYF,TGTGCCAGCAGCTTAGCGGGACAGGGCAGCCGCTACGAGCAGTACTTC
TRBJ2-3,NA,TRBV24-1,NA,CATSPPDLEAGGDTQYF,TGTGCCACCAGTCCTCCGGATCTGGAGGCCGGCGGAGATACGCAGTATTTT
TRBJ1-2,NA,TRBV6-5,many,CASSYSRGNHYGYTF,TGTGCCAGCAGTTACTCTCGGGGCAACCATTATGGCTACACCTTC
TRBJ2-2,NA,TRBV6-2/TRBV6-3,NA,CASSSSLDRGHGELFF,NA
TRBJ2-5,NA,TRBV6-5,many,CASSTGGSQETQYF,TGTGCCAGCAGCACGGGGGGCAGCCAAGAGACCCAGTACTTC
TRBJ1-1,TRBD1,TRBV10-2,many,CASTVGGPKMNTEAFF,TGCGCCAGCACCGTAGGGGGCCCCAAGATGAACACTGAAGCTTTCTTT
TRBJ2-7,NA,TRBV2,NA,CASSFIGRGPYEQYF,TGTGCCAGCAGCTTCATCGGCAGGGGTCCCTACGAGCAGTACTTC